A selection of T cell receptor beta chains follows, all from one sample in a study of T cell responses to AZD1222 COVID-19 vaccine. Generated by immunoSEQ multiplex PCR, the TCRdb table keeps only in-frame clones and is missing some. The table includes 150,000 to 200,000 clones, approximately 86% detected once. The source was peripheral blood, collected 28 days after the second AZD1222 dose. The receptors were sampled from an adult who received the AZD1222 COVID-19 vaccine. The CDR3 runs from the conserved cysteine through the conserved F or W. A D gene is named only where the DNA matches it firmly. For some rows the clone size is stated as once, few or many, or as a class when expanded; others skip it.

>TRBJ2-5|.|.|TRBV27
TGTGCCAGCAGTTTACGGACCCCCTCGAGGACCCAGTACTTC
CASSLRTPSRTQYF
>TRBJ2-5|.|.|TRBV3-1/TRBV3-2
TGTGCCAGCAGCCAAGCGTTCTCAGGGGGAGGCCGACAAGAGACCCAGTACTTC
CASSQAFSGGGRQETQYF
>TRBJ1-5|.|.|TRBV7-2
TGTGCCAGCAGCTTAGATTCCAGTTATCAGCCCCAGCATTTT
CASSLDSSYQPQHF
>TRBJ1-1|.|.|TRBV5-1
TGCGCCAGCAGCGCACGGAGTACCACCCTTATGAACACTGAAGCTTTCTTT
CASSARSTTLMNTEAFF
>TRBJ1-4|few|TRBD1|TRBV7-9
TGTGCCAGCAGCTTATTAGTAGGACAGGAGAATGAAAAACTGTTTTTT
CASSLLVGQENEKLFF
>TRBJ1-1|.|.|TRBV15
TGTGCCACCAGCAGAGATAGACACACAGAAGCTTTCTTT
CATSRDRHTEAFF
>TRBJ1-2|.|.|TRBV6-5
TGTGCCAGCAGGGACCGAAACTATGGCTACACCTTC
CASRDRNYGYTF
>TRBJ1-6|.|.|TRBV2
TGTGCCAGGGGTTGGACGTCTGATAATTCACCCCTCCACTTT
CARGWTSDNSPLHF
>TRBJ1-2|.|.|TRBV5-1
TGCGCCAGCAGCTTGAACGTCAGGGTGGATACTAACTATGGCTACACCTTC
CASSLNVRVDTNYGYTF
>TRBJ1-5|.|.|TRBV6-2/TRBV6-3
TGTGCCAGCAGTTACTCTATTACGTCCCACAATCAGCCCCAGCATTTT
CASSYSITSHNQPQHF
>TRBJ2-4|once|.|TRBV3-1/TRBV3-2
TGTGCCAGCAGCCAAGTCGGCCGGGAAACTACCAAAAACATTCAGTACTTC
CASSQVGRETTKNIQYF
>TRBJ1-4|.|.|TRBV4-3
TGCGCCAGCAGCCAAGACAGGGCAACTAATGAAAAACTGTTTTTT
CASSQDRATNEKLFF
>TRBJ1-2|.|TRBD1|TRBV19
TGTGCCAGTACCACGACAGGGAAGGAGGGCTACACCTTC
CASTTTGKEGYTF
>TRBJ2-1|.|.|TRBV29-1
TGCAGCGTCCGGTTTTTGGGGAGCTCCTACAATGAGCAGTTCTTC
CSVRFLGSSYNEQFF
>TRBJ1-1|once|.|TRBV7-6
TGTGCCAGCAGCCGGACGGTGAACACTGAAGCTTTCTTT
CASSRTVNTEAFF
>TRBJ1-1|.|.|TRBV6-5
TGTGCCAGCAGTTACTTAGGTATTGAGGCTGAAGCTTTCTTT
CASSYLGIEAEAFF
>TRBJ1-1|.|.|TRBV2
TGTGCCAGCAGTCGGACAGTAATACCAAACACTGAAGCTTTCTTT
CASSRTVIPNTEAFF
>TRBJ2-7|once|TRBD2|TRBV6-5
TGTGCCAGCGGGACTAGCGGAACCTACGAGCAGTACTTC
CASGTSGTYEQYF
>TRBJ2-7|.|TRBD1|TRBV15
TGTGCCACCAGCAGAGATCGGCGACAGGGGGTGGAGCAGTACTTC
CATSRDRRQGVEQYF
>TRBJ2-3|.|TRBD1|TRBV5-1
TGCGCCAGCAGCTTAGACAGGGTTACAGATACGCAGTATTTT
CASSLDRVTDTQYF
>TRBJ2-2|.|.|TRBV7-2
TGTGCCAGCAGCTTAGGTACCGCGAACACCGGGGAGCTGTTTTTT
CASSLGTANTGELFF
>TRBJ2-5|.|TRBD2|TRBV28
TGTGCCAGCAGTTTAATAGGACTAGCGGGGGGGAAAGAGACCCAGTACTTC
CASSLIGLAGGKETQYF
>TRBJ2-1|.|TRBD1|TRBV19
TGTGCCAGTAGTACCCTTCGACAGGGGCGATACAATGAGCAGTTCTTC
CASSTLRQGRYNEQFF
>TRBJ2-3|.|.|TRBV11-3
TGTGCCAGCAGCTTCCGCAGGGGGGGCACAGATACGCAGTATTTT
CASSFRRGGTDTQYF
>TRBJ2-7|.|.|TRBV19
TGTGCCAGTAGTATCCGACGACAGCTCCTGGACGAGCAGTACTTC
CASSIRRQLLDEQYF
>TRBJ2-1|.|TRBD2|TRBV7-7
TGTGCTAGCAGCGAGGGATTAGCGGGGGGGAAGCAGTTCTTC
CASSEGLAGGKQFF
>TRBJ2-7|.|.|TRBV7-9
TGTGCCAGCAGCTTAGGAGGCGGCGAGCAGTACTTC
CASSLGGGEQYF
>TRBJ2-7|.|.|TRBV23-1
TGCGCCAGCAGTCAATATTCACAGCTGTACGAGCGGCAGTACTTC
CASSQYSQLYERQYF
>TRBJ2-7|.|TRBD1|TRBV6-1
TGTGCCAGCAGTGAAAGGACAGGGCCCCACGAGCAGTACTTC
CASSERTGPHEQYF
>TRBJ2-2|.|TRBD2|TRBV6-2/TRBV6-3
TGTGCCAGCAGTAAGGAGCGGGGGGCCCCCACCGGGGAGCTGTTTTTT
CASSKERGAPTGELFF
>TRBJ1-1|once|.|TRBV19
TGTGCCAGTAGTCCACGACAGGTTTCTGAAGCTTTCTTT
CASSPRQVSEAFF